The present T cell receptor (beta chain) was sequenced within a study of identical twins. Notes on the study in general: Excess sharing by twins proved weaker in beta out-of-frame sequences.

In TCRdb, the 5' RACE reads were re-called with MiXCR into one record per CDR3 protein. The table lists 1.5 million to 2 million distinct CDR3 sequences, less than 40% of them singletons. In the case of this clonotype: Antigen unknown.

In germline, CDR1 is DFQATT, CDR2 SNEGSKA (reference sequence). This CDR3 is 13 amino acids long. V was pared by 2 bases and J by 1 base, with 8 bases between. Sequenced sample: cord blood. This receptor was taken from a newborn girl in good health. This rearrangement joins TRBV20-1 to TRBJ1-1, with D unclear. The CDR3 here is CSARRTPNTEAFF. The DNA for the CDR3 is TGCAGTGCTAGACGTACACCGAACACTGAAGCTTTCTTT.